These T cell receptor beta chains were read from a single sample in a study of cytomegalovirus exposure and HLA in healthy donors. Here immunoSEQ multiplex PCR was the method, and the copy in TCRdb shows in-frame clones only, minus some. The sample lists 140,000 to 150,000 clones; approximately 88% were seen once. The sequenced sample was PBMCs. Receptor source: a woman aged 40 to 50 in good health and CMV-seronegative. Both conserved end residues are part of each CDR3. A D gene is named only where the DNA matches it firmly. Size is stated for part of the rows, as once, few or many counts, or as a class when the clone is expanded.

D gene	V gene	J gene	clone size	CDR3 protein	CDR3 DNA
TRBD2	TRBV30	TRBJ2-7	.	CAWSSGSRTGQYF	TGTGCCTGGAGTAGCGGGAGCCGCACCGGGCAGTACTTC
TRBD1	TRBV11-1	TRBJ2-1	.	CASSLTWTGGNEQFF	TGTGCCAGCAGCTTAACATGGACAGGGGGAAATGAGCAGTTCTTC
TRBD1	TRBV10-3	TRBJ1-3	once	CAINPTGSSGNTIYF	TGTGCCATCAACCCGACAGGGAGCTCTGGAAACACCATATATTTT
.	TRBV9	TRBJ2-5	.	CASSVGGLQETQYF	TGTGCCAGCAGCGTAGGAGGCTTACAAGAGACCCAGTACTTC
TRBD2	TRBV7-9	TRBJ2-5	.	CASRGLAGVRETQYF	TGTGCCAGCAGGGGACTAGCGGGAGTCCGAGAGACCCAGTACTTC
.	TRBV6-5	TRBJ2-1	.	CASSLGNEQFF	TGTGCCAGCAGTCTAGGCAATGAGCAGTTCTTC
.	TRBV19	TRBJ2-7	.	CASSIGGQGPYEQYF	TGTGCCAGTAGTATAGGGGGCCAGGGCCCCTACGAGCAGTACTTC
TRBD2	TRBV7-9	TRBJ2-7	.	CSSSLGVDGLAGYEQYF	TGTTCCAGCAGCTTAGGGGTTGATGGGCTAGCGGGGTACGAGCAGTACTTC
TRBD2	TRBV9	TRBJ2-1	.	CASSASGSGGNEQFF	TGTGCCAGCAGCGCGAGCGGGAGTGGGGGAAATGAGCAGTTCTTC
TRBD1	TRBV9	TRBJ2-5	.	CASSVRTGVEGETQYF	TGTGCCAGCAGCGTCCGCACAGGGGTAGAGGGAGAGACCCAGTACTTC
.	TRBV28	TRBJ1-1	.	CASSSSSGLLIEAFF	.
.	TRBV19	TRBJ1-5	.	CASSPLLGGNQPQHF	TGTGCCAGTAGCCCTCTGTTAGGGGGCAATCAGCCCCAGCATTTT
.	TRBV7-9	TRBJ2-6	.	CASSLTGSGANVLTF	TGTGCCAGCAGCTTAACAGGGTCTGGGGCCAACGTCCTGACTTTC
.	TRBV13	TRBJ2-3	.	CASSLSSAADTQYF	TGTGCCAGCAGCCTAAGTAGCGCGGCGGATACGCAGTATTTT
.	TRBV5-4	TRBJ2-5	.	CASSLDLADQETQYF	TGTGCCAGCAGCTTGGATTTGGCAGACCAAGAGACCCAGTACTTC
TRBD1	TRBV5-4	TRBJ2-4	.	CASSYKQGADIQYF	TGTGCCAGCAGCTATAAACAGGGGGCGGACATTCAGTACTTC
TRBD2	TRBV29-1	TRBJ2-7	.	CSVEGLAGALSDEQYF	TGCAGCGTAGAGGGACTAGCGGGAGCGCTCAGCGACGAGCAGTACTTC
TRBD1	TRBV19	TRBJ1-2	.	CATGQGSTGYTF	TGTGCCACCGGACAGGGGTCCACTGGCTACACCTTC
.	TRBV5-4	TRBJ2-5	once	CASSLAGDLGETQYF	TGTGCCAGCAGCTTGGCGGGGGATTTGGGAGAGACCCAGTACTTC
TRBD1	TRBV2	TRBJ1-2	.	CASSARDRGYGYTF	TGTGCCAGCAGCGCCCGGGACAGGGGCTATGGCTACACCTTC
TRBD2	TRBV5-8	TRBJ2-5	.	CASSPRLAGLETQYF	TGTGCCAGCAGCCCTAGACTAGCGGGGCTAGAGACCCAGTACTTC
TRBD1	TRBV27	TRBJ1-4	.	CASSLSWVTGGEKLFF	TGTGCCAGCAGTTTATCTTGGGTGACAGGGGGTGAAAAACTGTTTTTT
TRBD1	TRBV11-2	TRBJ2-3	.	CASSTGTGSTDTQYF	TGTGCCAGCAGTACCGGGACAGGGAGCACAGATACGCAGTATTTT
TRBD2	TRBV28	TRBJ2-7	.	CASSLIGGSYEQYF	TGTGCCAGCAGTTTAATTGGCGGGAGCTACGAGCAGTACTTC
TRBD1	TRBV28	TRBJ1-2	.	CASSLGGTGMTYGYTF	TGTGCCAGCAGTTTGGGGGGGACAGGGATGACCTATGGCTACACCTTC
TRBD2	TRBV7-3	TRBJ2-2	.	CASSHSLAGGAGELFF	TGTGCCAGCAGCCACTCACTAGCGGGAGGGGCCGGGGAGCTGTTTTTT
TRBD2	TRBV6-5	TRBJ2-2	.	CASSSRTSPFAGELFF	TGTGCCAGCAGTTCCCGGACTAGCCCTTTTGCCGGGGAGCTGTTTTTT
TRBD2	TRBV7-9	TRBJ2-3	.	CASSLLAGVSDTQYF	TGTGCCAGCAGCTTACTAGCGGGAGTTAGTGATACGCAGTATTTT
.	TRBV27	TRBJ1-2	few	CASTTTGGGGYTF	TGTGCCAGCACCACTACGGGGGGGGGAGGCTACACCTTC
TRBD1	TRBV4-1	TRBJ1-5	once	CASSHEQGGQPQHF	TGCGCCAGCAGCCATGAACAGGGGGGACAGCCCCAGCATTTT
TRBD1	TRBV11-2	TRBJ1-2	once	CASSLEDRVDGYTF	TGTGCCAGCAGCTTAGAGGACAGGGTGGATGGCTACACCTTC
TRBD1	TRBV7-9	TRBJ1-5	.	CASSLAVTGGSNQPQHF	TGTGCCAGCAGCTTAGCGGTGACAGGGGGTTCCAATCAGCCCCAGCATTTT
TRBD1	TRBV7-9	TRBJ2-4	once	CASTQGKTGKGKNIQYF	TGTGCCAGCACCCAAGGAAAGACAGGGAAGGGCAAAAACATTCAGTACTTC
TRBD2	TRBV7-2	TRBJ2-7	.	CASSYQTSGAGDEQYF	TGTGCCAGCAGTTACCAGACTAGCGGAGCGGGAGACGAGCAGTACTTC
.	TRBV28	TRBJ2-7	.	CASSLPYEQYF	TGTGCCAGCAGTTTACCTTACGAGCAGTACTTC
TRBD2	TRBV10-1	TRBJ2-7	.	CASSSTSGSAQYF	TGCGCCAGCTCAAGCACTAGCGGGAGCGCGCAGTACTTC
TRBD2	TRBV5-1	TRBJ2-7	.	CASSLAPPGLAGREAYEQYF	TGCGCCAGCAGCTTGGCCCCCCCGGGACTAGCGGGAAGAGAGGCCTACGAGCAGTACTTC
.	TRBV7-7	TRBJ2-5	once	CASSDLPGGTQYF	TGTGCCAGCAGCGACCTACCCGGGGGGACCCAGTACTTC
TRBD2	TRBV10-2	TRBJ2-5	.	CASTDPLRTDGGDRETQYF	TGCGCCAGCACCGACCCTCTAAGGACCGACGGGGGGGATAGAGAGACCCAGTACTTC
.	TRBV14	TRBJ2-7	.	CASSQAGNLYEQYF	TGTGCCAGCAGCCAAGCAGGGAACCTCTACGAGCAGTACTTC
.	TRBV5-1	TRBJ1-5	.	CASSLQGGDNQPQHF	TGCGCCAGCAGCTTGCAGGGTGGGGACAATCAGCCCCAGCATTTT
.	TRBV6-4	TRBJ1-2	.	CASSDGPARNYGYTF	TGTGCCAGCAGTGACGGGCCCGCTCGTAACTATGGCTACACCTTC
.	TRBV27	TRBJ2-7	.	CASSLTSGRGYEQYF	TGTGCCAGCAGTTTAACTTCCGGACGGGGATACGAGCAGTACTTC
TRBD1	TRBV6-6	TRBJ1-3	.	CASSSGTVYRGTIYF	TGTGCCAGCAGTTCGGGGACAGTCTATAGGGGGACCATATATTTT
.	TRBV5-4	TRBJ1-1	.	CASSLGGQNTEAFF	TGTGCCAGCAGCTTGGGGGGACAGAACACTGAAGCTTTCTTT